This paragraph covers one T cell receptor (beta chain) sequence. V was trimmed by 3 bases and J by 0 bases, leaving 3 bases between them. The V gene's germline CDR1 is GTSNPN and CDR2 SVGIG (reference sequence). This CDR3 has 13 amino acids. These data belong to a study of T cell responses to AZD1222 COVID-19 vaccine. Sequenced by immunoSEQ multiplex PCR; TCRdb stores in-frame clones only, minus some. The sample shows 85,000 to 100,000 clones, about nine tenths of them seen only once. This TCR came from an adult in good health. This chain links TRBV30 with TRBJ2-6; no reliable D call. The sequencing used peripheral blood, collected on day 0 of AZD1222 vaccination. The CDR3 region has the DNA TGTGCCTGGAGCATCTCTGGGGCCAACGTCCTGACTTTC. It translates to CAWSISGANVLTF.